The entry that follows covers one T cell receptor beta chain sequence. Antigen: not known. This record comes from a study of OX40 agonist ivuxolimab in advanced cancers. Study-level background: The dose of intravenous ivuxolimab that patients received every 2 weeks ranged from 0.01 to 10 mg/kg. Study-wide results and limits: The study found that CD8+ T cells averaged more expanded clones than CD4+.

J gave up 10 bases and V 2 bases, and 2 bases lay outside the gene matches. Per the germline V gene, CDR1 is SEHNR and CDR2 is FQNEAQ (reference sequence). The CDR3 extends over 14 amino acids. Libraries were prepared by immunoSEQ multiplex PCR; TCRdb keeps only in-frame clonotypes and omits some of them. The sample yields tens of thousands of clones, around nine tenths seen once. The sequencing used CD4+ or CD8+ T cells sorted from blood, collected in a trial of the OX40 agonist ivuxolimab. J is TRBJ2-1 and V is TRBV7-9; TRBD2 matches 13 bases. The sequence derives from an adult with an advanced solid tumor such as melanoma, head and neck, liver or kidney cancer. CDR3 nucleotides: TGTGCCAGCAGCTTACTGGGACTAGCGGGAGAGCAGTTCTTC. Encoded protein: CASSLLGLAGEQFF.